The rows below give T cell receptor beta chains drawn from one sample of a study of cytomegalovirus exposure and HLA in healthy donors. Clones were sequenced by immunoSEQ multiplex PCR, and TCRdb holds only the in-frame ones, with some missing. The sample table includes 25,000 to 40,000 clones. Source material: PBMCs. The receptors were sampled from a man aged 35-49 years in good health and CMV-seronegative. Each CDR3 is given with its conserved first and last residue. A D gene is named only where the DNA matches it firmly. A clone size is listed for some rows: how often the clone was seen (once, few, many), or a class if it is expanded.

CDR3nt,CDR3aa,v_gene,abundance,j_gene,d_gene
TGCGCCAGCAGCCAAGGGGGGACAGGGGGTTTCAATCAGCCCCAGCATTTT,CASSQGGTGGFNQPQHF,TRBV4-1,.,TRBJ1-5,TRBD1
TGCGCCAGCAGCTGGGCAGCCGGCGCAAACACTGAAGCTTTCTTT,CASSWAAGANTEAFF,TRBV5-1,.,TRBJ1-1,.
TGCAGCGTCAGGAAGTCGGGGACAGGGGGTTCCTACGAGCAGTACTTC,CSVRKSGTGGSYEQYF,TRBV29-1,.,TRBJ2-7,TRBD1
TGCGCCAGCAGCCAATTTACGGGACAGTTCTACGAGCAGTACTTC,CASSQFTGQFYEQYF,TRBV4-3,.,TRBJ2-7,TRBD1
TGCGCCAGCAGCCAAGGCGGGGGGTCGAACTATGGCTACACCTTC,CASSQGGGSNYGYTF,TRBV4-3,.,TRBJ1-2,.
TGTGCCAGCACCTCAGGGGCGGGGAACACCGGGGAGCTGTTTTTT,CASTSGAGNTGELFF,TRBV6-1,.,TRBJ2-2,.
TGCGCCAGCAGCCCCGGGTGGGCAGGGGGGTATTCTGGGGCCAACGTCCTGACTTTC,CASSPGWAGGYSGANVLTF,TRBV5-1,.,TRBJ2-6,.
TGTGCCAGTAGTATACCCCTGACAGGGTATAGGGGCACCGGGGAGCTGTTTTTT,CASSIPLTGYRGTGELFF,TRBV19,.,TRBJ2-2,TRBD1
TGTGCCAGCAGCTTGTTGTTGGGCGGGACAGGGATCTACAATGAGCAGTTCTTC,CASSLLLGGTGIYNEQFF,TRBV5-4,.,TRBJ2-1,TRBD1
TGTGCCAGCACTAGGGACAGCCGAGGCAATCAGCCCCAGCATTTT,CASTRDSRGNQPQHF,TRBV6-1,.,TRBJ1-5,TRBD1
TGTGCCAGCAGTTTATTTGGGACAGGGAACACTGAAGCTTTCTTT,CASSLFGTGNTEAFF,TRBV27,.,TRBJ1-1,TRBD1
TGTGCCAGCAGTTACCGGGACTCCCACTACGAGCAGTACTTC,CASSYRDSHYEQYF,TRBV6-5,.,TRBJ2-7,.
TGTGCCAGTACCGTCCCGGGACAGGGGTTAGTCGCTGAAGCTTTCTTT,CASTVPGQGLVAEAFF,TRBV19,.,TRBJ1-1,TRBD1
TGTGCCAGCAGCTCCTACAGGGGGAACACTGAAGCTTTCTTT,CASSSYRGNTEAFF,TRBV7-2,.,TRBJ1-1,TRBD1
TGCGCCAGCAGCCAACGCCTGGGACAGGGGGCAACTAATGAAAAACTGTTTTTT,CASSQRLGQGATNEKLFF,TRBV4-1,.,TRBJ1-4,TRBD1
TGTGCCACCCAGGTGTCTTCTCAGCCCCAGCATTTT,CATQVSSQPQHF,TRBV28,.,TRBJ1-5,.
TGTGCCAGTAGTATAGGCTTGACAGTTAACACTGAAGCTTTCTTT,CASSIGLTVNTEAFF,TRBV19,.,TRBJ1-1,.
TGTGCCAGTATGGCAATCGCGGGCGGCTACACCTTC,CASMAIAGGYTF,TRBV19,.,TRBJ1-2,.
TGCGCCAGCAGCTTGAGAAGCGGGCCGCAAGAGACCCAGTACTTC,CASSLRSGPQETQYF,TRBV5-1,.,TRBJ2-5,.
TGTGCCAGCAGCTCCGGGACAGGGTGGGATCAGCCCCAGCATTTT,CASSSGTGWDQPQHF,TRBV7-2,.,TRBJ1-5,TRBD1
TGTGCCAGCAGTTACTACCAGGGCTCTGGGGCCAACGTCCTGACTTTC,CASSYYQGSGANVLTF,TRBV6-5,.,TRBJ2-6,.
TGTGCCAGCAGCCCTCAGGGTGGCACCGGGGAGCTGTTTTTT,CASSPQGGTGELFF,TRBV7-2,.,TRBJ2-2,.
TGTGCCTGGAGTGTAAACGGTGGCACTGAAGCTTTCTTT,CAWSVNGGTEAFF,TRBV30,.,TRBJ1-1,.
TGTGCCAGTAGAAAGACTAGCGGGAGTGACAATGAGCAGTTCTTC,CASRKTSGSDNEQFF,TRBV19,medium-sized,TRBJ2-1,TRBD2
TGCGCCAGCAGCTTGGGGACAGGGGGCGCGGGGGTTGGCTACACCTTC,CASSLGTGGAGVGYTF,TRBV5-1,.,TRBJ1-2,TRBD1
TGTGCCAGCAGCCGGGACAGGGCCCAAGAGACCCAGTACTTC,CASSRDRAQETQYF,TRBV28,.,TRBJ2-5,TRBD1
TGCAGCGTCGGACAGCCCAGGTCAGGGGAGCAGTACTTC,CSVGQPRSGEQYF,TRBV29-1,.,TRBJ2-7,.
TGTGCCAGCTCACCATCACATCCGACAGTTGGCTACACCTTC,CASSPSHPTVGYTF,TRBV18,.,TRBJ1-2,.
TGTGCCAGTAGTCTCCCGGGACAGGGTTCTGGAAACACCATATATTTT,CASSLPGQGSGNTIYF,TRBV19,.,TRBJ1-3,TRBD1
TGTGCCAGCAGCGCCCGACTAGCGGGAGTTGAGCAGTTCTTC,CASSARLAGVEQFF,TRBV9,.,TRBJ2-1,TRBD2
TGTGCCAGCAGCTTACAGGGTCCCAATGAGCAGTTCTTC,CASSLQGPNEQFF,TRBV7-2,.,TRBJ2-1,.
TGTGCCAGCAGCTTCCTAGGACTAGCGGGAGGAGGACGTGAGCAGTTCTTC,CASSFLGLAGGGREQFF,TRBV7-2,.,TRBJ2-1,TRBD2
TGTGCCAGTAGTATGCGGCCTGGGACAGGGGGTAGCACTGAAGCTTTCTTT,CASSMRPGTGGSTEAFF,TRBV19,.,TRBJ1-1,TRBD1
TGTGCCAGCACAGGGGGAGGCGGGGCGAGCTCCTACGAGCAGTACTTC,CASTGGGGASSYEQYF,TRBV28,.,TRBJ2-7,.
TGTGCCAGCACTCCGACAGGGGGAGCGGACGAGCAGTGCTTC,CASTPTGGADEQCF,TRBV6-1,.,TRBJ2-7,TRBD1
TGTGCCAGCAGTTACGGGCAGGGGGCCTACAATGAGCAGTTCTTC,CASSYGQGAYNEQFF,TRBV6-5,.,TRBJ2-1,TRBD1
TGTGCCAGCACCCTCAGGGATGCAGGACCCCCTGGGGCCAACGTCCTGACTTTC,CASTLRDAGPPGANVLTF,TRBV7-2,.,TRBJ2-6,.
TGCGCCAGCAGCCAAGACCCGGACAGGTCCACGGATAAGCAGTATTTT,CASSQDPDRSTDKQYF,TRBV4-3,.,TRBJ2-3,TRBD1
TGCGCCAGCAGCTTCGGGACAGGTCTCCCCAATGAGCAGTTCTTC,CASSFGTGLPNEQFF,TRBV5-1,.,TRBJ2-1,TRBD1
TGTGCCAGCAGCCGGGGGACGGACTATGGCTACACCTTC,CASSRGTDYGYTF,TRBV5-6,.,TRBJ1-2,.
TGTGCCAGCAGCGGCATCACAGATAAGCAGTATTTT,CASSGITDKQYF,TRBV28,.,TRBJ2-3,.
TGCGCCAGCAGCTTGGAACAGGGTGGGAACACTGAAGCTTTCTTT,CASSLEQGGNTEAFF,TRBV5-1,.,TRBJ1-1,.
TGTGCCAGCAGCTCCGTCACTAGCGGGGGGAGCTCCTACGAGCAGTACTTC,CASSSVTSGGSSYEQYF,TRBV11-3,.,TRBJ2-7,TRBD2
TGCGCCAGCAGCCCAGGGCTAGGCATGAACACTGAAGCTTTCTTT,CASSPGLGMNTEAFF,TRBV5-1,.,TRBJ1-1,.
TGCAGCGTTGTCGGACTAGCGGGATTCACCGGGGAGCTGTTTTTT,CSVVGLAGFTGELFF,TRBV29-1,.,TRBJ2-2,TRBD2